These 10 T cell receptor beta chains originate from one sample sequenced in a study of T-cell reconstitution after alpha-beta-depleted transplantation in children. Preparation of the TCRbeta library was carried out with unique molecular identifiers. Each CDR3 protein gets one entry after TCRdb re-called the PCR reads with MiXCR. The table shows a few hundred thousand distinct CDR3 sequences, with 9.7% occurring only once. Sequenced material: PBMCs from the stem cell graft donor, taken from the stem cell graft. The receptor source for this set is a human donor who donated a stem cell graft to a child with SCID.

V usage is TRBV6-2 or TRBV6-3 and J usage is TRBJ2-1; TRBD2 might be the D (6 bases). CDR3 size: 14 residues. Germline values: CDR1 MNHEY, CDR2 SVGEGT. V lost 2 bases and J 5 bases, leaving 10 bases between the germline ends. CDR3 loop: CASSYGTGHNEQFF. In DNA, the CDR3 is TGTGCCAGCAGTTACGGGACTGGACACAATGAGCAGTTCTTC.

This clonotype has more than one count but fewer than ten. The chain has TRBV18 and TRBJ2-2; D unresolved. Trimming stripped 1 base from V and 2 bases from J, with 11 bases between. CDR1 is KGHSH and CDR2 is LQKENI in the germline V gene. The length of the CDR3 is 16 residues. This chain's CDR3 is CASSPQQMTNTGELFF. The CDR3 nucleotides read TGTGCCAGCTCACCACAGCAGATGACAAACACCGGGGAGCTGTTTTTT.

In its sample, this clonotype was seen many times. The chain couples TRBV29-1 to TRBJ1-1, with TRBD1 identical over 7 bases. V dropped 4 bases and J dropped 1; count of bases not matched to a gene: 3. This CDR3 is built from 13 residues. The germline V gene has CDR1 SQVTM and CDR2 ANQGSEA. The CDR3, as DNA: TGCAGCGTTGCAGGGGGGTGGAACACTGAAGCTTTCTTT. Translated, it gives CSVAGGWNTEAFF. Combining the CDR3 with reference TRBV29-1 and TRBJ1-1 gives the whole variable domain SAVISQKPSRDICQRGTSLTIQCQVDSQVTMMFWYRQQPGQSLTLIATANQGSEATYESGFVIDKFPISRPNLTFSTLTVSNMSPEDSSIYLCSVAGGWNTEAFFGQGTRLTVV.

For this clonotype: This could be a read error, since a much larger clone is one nucleotide away. The CDR3 end shows no conserved phenylalanine or tryptophan, and so a read error is likely. V usage is TRBV29-1 and J usage is TRBJ2-5, with D perhaps given as TRBD1 or TRBD2 (5 bases each). There are 18 residues in the CDR3. V was pared by 6 bases and J by 0 bases, with 26 bases between. The germline V gene encodes CDR1 SQVTM and CDR2 ANQGSEA. CDR3 in DNA: TGCAGCGTGAATAGGGGCGGGCGATCGCGGCCGAACCAAGAGACCCAGTACATC. It specifies CSVNRGGRSRPNQETQYI.

This clonotype was recorded only once. This rearrangement joins TRBV6-1 to TRBJ2-1; D is perhaps TRBD2 (6 bases). Germline V gene lookup returns CDR1 MNHNS and CDR2 SASEGT. The CDR3 sequence is 15 residues long. Trimming removed 5 bases from V and 3 bases from J, with 14 bases in between. As DNA, the CDR3 is TGTGCCAGCAGTCGCGGGGCCCAGTACTACAATGAGCAGTTCTTC. This translates into CASSRGAQYYNEQFF.

This clonotype showed up many times. The CDR3 loop reads CSAPIRSQGREKLFF. CDR3 coding DNA: TGCAGTGCCCCAATTCGCAGTCAGGGGAGAGAAAAACTGTTTTTT. The chain joins TRBV20-1 to TRBJ1-4; perhaps TRBD1 as D (6 bases). Germline-derived CDR1 and CDR2 are DFQATT and SNEGSKA (reference sequence). The CDR3 has 15 amino acids. V lost 6 bases, J lost 8 bases, and 22 bases lay in between.

In this sample, this clonotype turned up many times. V gene TRBV5-1 combines with J gene TRBJ2-7; D unresolved. V was cut by 0 bases and J by 3 bases, with 7 bases left in between. Germline CDR1 reads SGHRS; CDR2 reads YFSETQ. The length of the CDR3 is 13 residues. Here the CDR3 DNA reads TGCGCCAGCAGCTTGGGATATGGCTACGAGCAGTACTTC. Translating gives CASSLGYGYEQYF.

This clonotype came up many times. V gene TRBV18 combines with J gene TRBJ2-7; D is undetermined. Germline lookup yields CDR1 KGHSH and CDR2 LQKENI. The ends were cut back, 1 base at V and 2 bases at J, with 12 bases in the middle. The CDR3 is made up of 15 amino acids. CDR3 residues: CASSPQRVGTYEQYF. DNA for the CDR3: TGTGCCAGCTCACCACAAAGGGTGGGGACCTACGAGCAGTACTTC. The whole variable domain, filled in from reference TRBV18 and TRBJ2-7, reads NAGVMQNPRHLVRRRGQEARLRCSPMKGHSHVYWYRQLPEEGLKFMVYLQKENIIDESGMPKERFSAEFPKEGPSILRIQQVVRGDSAAYFCASSPQRVGTYEQYFGPGTRLTVT.

This clonotype has a count of ten or more. The gene calls are TRBV20-1 and TRBJ1-1; tentatively, D is TRBD1 (5 bases). The CDR3 consists of 16 residues. CDR1 is DFQATT and CDR2 is SNEGSKA in the germline V gene (reference sequence). Between the trimmed V and J ends, which lost 0 bases and 4 bases, there was a span of 18 bases. The CDR3 region is CSARDASPGDATEAFF. The CDR3 DNA reads as TGCAGTGCTAGAGATGCCTCCCCGGGGGATGCCACTGAAGCTTTCTTT.

Turning to this clonotype: Given a much more abundant clone one base away, this may be a read error. The gene calls are TRBV4-2 and TRBJ2-3; possible D gene TRBD2, 5 bases. CDR3 length: 14 residues. The V gene's germline CDR1 is LGHNA and CDR2 YNFKEQ. CDR3 residues: CASCQARDPDTQYF. The CDR3 bases are TGTGCCAGCTGCCAAGCGAGGGATCCAGATACGCAGTATTTT.